The clone carrying this TCR beta chain was seen repeatedly, ten times or more. The antigen remains undetermined. V gave up 1 base and J gave up 4 bases, with 13 bases separating them. The CDR3 is 16 amino acids. CDR1 and CDR2 from the germline V gene are SGHVS and FNYEAQ. MiXCR, applied by TCRdb to the multiplex PCR reads, yields one record per CDR3 protein. Of around 140,000 distinct CDR3 sequences in the sample, 20% to 25% were seen once. These data originate in a study of breast tumors, draining lymph nodes, adjacent tissues. General study results and limits: Tumor T cell lymph node origin was a supported hypothesis, not proven.

Samples came from axillary lymph nodes draining the breast cancer. This chain joins TRBV7-6 and TRBJ2-2, with D tentatively TRBD2 (7 bases). The TCR was taken from a female donor with breast cancer. Some clones in this sample may be carry-over from other donors' samples. Material: axillary lymph node tissue. This chain's CDR3 is CASSLGGGAGTGELFF. The CDR3 region has the DNA TGTGCCAGCAGCTTAGGGGGGGGGGCCGGCACCGGGGAGCTGTTTTTT.